This T cell receptor beta chain was obtained from a study of CD8+CD57+ T cells in acquired aplastic anemia. Study summary: 3.2 ug was the average amount of DNA from sorted CD4+ and CD8+ cells.

This clonotype has a count of ten or more. The antigen is undetermined. TCR beta VDJ and CDR3 profiles were obtained from a genomic DNA template. TCRdb itself ran the reads through MiXCR, one entry per CDR3 protein. Seen here are 150,000 to 200,000 distinct CDR3 sequences, about 45% observed once, and the top ten hold 1.1%. The patients chosen for sequencing had shown expansion of CD8+CD57+ cells (detected by flow cytometry). General study results and limits: It was found that about 31 CD8+ CDR3 sequences were shared between patients and controls. The study found no significant CD8+ Simpson's diversity difference between patients and controls.

The sequencing input was sorted CD4+, CD8+, or CD8+CD57+ T cells (not recorded which) from PBMCs. The origin of this receptor is a human donor with aplastic anemia.

CDR3 nucleotide sequence: TGTGCCACCAGTGATATGGACGAGAGCTCCTACAATGAGCAGTTCTTC. Amino acid sequence: CATSDMDESSYNEQFF. V and J are TRBV24-1 and TRBJ2-1, with D unclear. V was pared by 3 bases and J by 0 bases, with 11 bases between. The CDR3 is 16 amino acids. Germline assignment: CDR1 KGHDR and CDR2 SFDVKD.